The present T cell receptor beta chain was sequenced within a study of neurological immune-mediated disorders. Many counts were recorded for this clonotype. Its antigen remains unidentified. The junction had 5 bases not matched to a gene; V was cut back by 0 bases and J by 4 bases. CDR3 size: 16 residues. The V gene's germline CDR1 is LNHNV and CDR2 YYDKDF (reference sequence). Study-level results: None of the CDR3 amino acid sequences of expanded clones recurred across subjects, suggesting private repertoires in all groups.

MiXCR, run by TCRdb on the 5' RACE reads, gives a single entry per CDR3 protein. The data contain about 51,000 distinct CDR3 sequences, roughly 17% of them singletons. The sequence was collected from a man aged 60-69 years in good health. J is TRBJ1-4 and V is TRBV15; 7 positions agree with TRBD1. Specimen: PBMCs. This CDR3 reads CATSREADRYNEKLFF. The CDR3 DNA sequence: TGTGCCACCAGCAGAGAAGCGGACAGGTATAATGAAAAACTGTTTTTT.